This TCR beta chain comes out of a study of PD-1 blockade in classical Hodgkin lymphoma. Repertoires were generated with immunoSEQ multiplex PCR, while TCRdb's copy carries only in-frame clones and drops some. The data contain 45,000 to 60,000 clones, approximately 80% of them singletons. The sample's time point: cycle 4 day 1 (C4D1), after 6 weeks of nivolumab. Exposure to brentuximab vedotin varied, and each patient had relapsed following autologous stem cell transplantation. The V gene's germline CDR1 is SEHNR and CDR2 FQNEAQ (reference sequence). The trim removed 5 bases at V and 2 bases at J, leaving 12 bases unmatched. The CDR3 runs to 16 residues. A remark on this clone: A read error is the likely source, as a far larger clone sits one nucleotide away. The sample holds other DNA sequences that translate to the same CDR3.

The receptor was isolated from a human donor with classical Hodgkin lymphoma. This chain links TRBV7-9 with TRBJ2-7; 7 nucleotides line up with TRBD2. The sequenced sample was peripheral blood mononuclear cells (PBMCs), obtained before the fourth cycle of nivolumab. The CDR3 sequence: CASSPLEAGPPYEQYF. The CDR3, as DNA: TGTGCCAGCAGCCCCCTGGAAGCGGGACCACCCTACGAGCAGTACTTC. The whole variable domain, filled in from reference TRBV7-9 and TRBJ2-7, reads DTGVSQNPRHKITKRGQNVTFRCDPISEHNRLYWYRQTLGQGPEFLTYFQNEAQLEKSRLLSDRFSAERPKGSFSTLEIQRTEQGDSAMYLCASSPLEAGPPYEQYFGPGTRLTVT.